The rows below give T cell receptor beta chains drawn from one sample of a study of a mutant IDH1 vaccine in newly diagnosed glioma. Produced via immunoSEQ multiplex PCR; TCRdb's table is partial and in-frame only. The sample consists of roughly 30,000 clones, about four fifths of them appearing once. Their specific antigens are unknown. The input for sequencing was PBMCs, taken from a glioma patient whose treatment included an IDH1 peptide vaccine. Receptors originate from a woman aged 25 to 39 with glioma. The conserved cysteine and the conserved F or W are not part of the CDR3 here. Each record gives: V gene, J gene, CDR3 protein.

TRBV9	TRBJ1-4	ASSVGGRLYEKLF
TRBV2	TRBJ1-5	ASSLPGLSNQPQH
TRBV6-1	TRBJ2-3	ASSPLGGGLSPQY
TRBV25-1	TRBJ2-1	ASSEGGGIGQF
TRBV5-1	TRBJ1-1	ASSLVPRDTEAF
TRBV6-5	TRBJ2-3	ASSFGRTDTQY
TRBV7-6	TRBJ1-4	ASSLGPGSGTNEKLF
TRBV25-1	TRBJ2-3	ASSVFTSGGYADTQY
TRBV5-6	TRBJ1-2	ASTPAGGGYGYT
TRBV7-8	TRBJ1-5	ASSLAPSQPQH
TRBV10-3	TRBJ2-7	AISRDGFYEQY
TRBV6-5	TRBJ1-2	ASSYSAGVGVGYT
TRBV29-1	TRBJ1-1	SGGGQSATEAF
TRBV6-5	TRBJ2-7	ASSSQGAGEQY
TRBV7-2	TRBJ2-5	ASSPSGLTQETQY
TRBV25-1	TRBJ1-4	ASSGLTGSNEKLF
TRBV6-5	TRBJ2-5	ASSYLGDAETQY
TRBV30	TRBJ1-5	AWNLLGTQPQH
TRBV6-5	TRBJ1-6	ASSYQGYSPLH
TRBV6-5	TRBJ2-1	ASAHSYNEQF
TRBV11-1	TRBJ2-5	ASSLQGDRGETQY
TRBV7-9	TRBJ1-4	ASSPTTGVGEKLF
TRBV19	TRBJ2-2	ASKWRAGELF
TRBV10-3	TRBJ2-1	AISEGGFSYNEQF
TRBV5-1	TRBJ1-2	ASSLPTNYGYT
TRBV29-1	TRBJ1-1	SVDKGHLGTGKGTEAF
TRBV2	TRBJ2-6	ASGRSRDTFSGANVLT
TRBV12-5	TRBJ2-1	AKGSSSGNEQF
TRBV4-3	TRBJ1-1	ARTGPTEAF